This T cell receptor beta chain was observed in a study of CD8+ T cells in alopecia areata. About the study: The drug, oral tofacitinib, was given to treated patients at 5 to 10 mg twice daily. Study results and limitations: Many expanded lesional clones persisted in scalp and blood during tofacitinib treatment.

The germline V gene has CDR1 SNHLY and CDR2 FYNNEI. The CDR3 totals 10 residues. V lost 7 bases, J lost 5 bases, and 4 bases lay in between. Treatment denoted: oral pan-JAK inhibitor, 5-10 mg twice daily. It was cDNA, reverse transcribed from extracted RNA, that served as the sequencing template. Profiled with immunoSEQ multiplex PCR; TCRdb holds only in-frame clones, not every one. The repertoire includes under 200,000 clones, around 59% of them detected once, and 12% to 15% sits in the top ten. About this clone itself: The antigen is not known.

Sequencing used CD4+ T cells sorted from blood, obtained at week 24, from a patient treated with tofacitinib. The sequence was obtained from a human donor with alopecia areata. The V call is TRBV2, the J call TRBJ2-3; D is unresolved. CDR3: CASKLDTQYF. The CDR3 nucleotides read TGTGCCAGCAAGCTAGATACGCAGTATTTT.